The clone carrying this T cell receptor beta chain was counted only a few times. As yet, its antigen is unknown. The TCRbeta library incorporated unique molecular identifiers. TCRdb processed the PCR reads anew with MiXCR; each CDR3 protein has one entry. The sample has about 260,000 distinct CDR3 sequences; just under 8.5% are singletons. This sample is part of a study of T-cell reconstitution after alpha-beta-depleted transplantation in children. Whole-study results and caveats: The high TCRbeta diversity at day 60 in some patients came from surviving recipient T cells and thymic progenitors. Expanded graft clones, several hundred of them, were reportedly the source of alpha-beta T cells about two months after transplant. Hyperexpanded clones declined; after one year, newly produced T cells mostly supplied diversity.

The starting material was PBMCs, mostly from graft donor cells, obtained 180 days after TCRalphabeta/CD19-depleted stem cell transplant. The clonotype comes from a male patient younger than 18 who had a stem cell transplant for acute lymphoblastic leukemia, so the T cells may come from the graft donor.

The CDR3 region has the DNA TGTGCCAGCTATGGACGGTCGAGAGGAGAGCAGTACTTC. As protein: CASYGRSRGEQYF. V and J are TRBV9 and TRBJ2-7; D is uncertain. V shed 7 bases and J shed 7 bases, with 18 bases lying between them. This CDR3 has 13 residues. Germline loops: CDR1 SGDLS, CDR2 YYNGEE.